These 10 T cell receptor beta chains share one sample of origin, sequenced in a study of T-cell memory formation after mild COVID-19. TCRdb independently ran MiXCR on the 5' RACE reads; one entry per CDR3 protein. The sample includes approximately 60,000 distinct CDR3 sequences, 8% to 10% of them seen just once. Sequencing used PBMCs or a T cell subset sorted from them (not recorded which). All receptors come from a man aged 18 to 30 who had mild COVID-19 (a few samples of this study predate the infection). Cell type and time point are not known.

The chain is built from TRBV7-2 and TRBJ2-4; 15 bases agree with TRBD2. Germline values: CDR1 SGHTA, CDR2 FQGNSA. CDR3 length: 16 amino acids. The V segment lost 5 bases and the J segment 9 bases; nucleotides outside the gene matches: 8. CDR3 in amino acids: CASSLGLAGGLGIQYF. As DNA, the CDR3 is TGTGCCAGCAGCCTAGGACTAGCGGGGGGGCTCGGCATTCAGTACTTC. Supplemented by reference TRBV7-2 and TRBJ2-4, the full variable domain reads GAGVSQSPSNKVTEKGKDVELRCDPISGHTALYWYRQSLGQGLEFLIYFQGNSAPDKSGLPSDRFSAERTGGSVSTLTIQRTQQEDSAVYLCASSLGLAGGLGIQYFGAGTRLSVL.

The gene calls are TRBV7-3 and TRBJ1-1; D may be TRBD1 (6 bases). V was clipped by 5 bases and J by 6 bases, with 16 bases between them. Germline CDR1 reads SGHTA; CDR2 reads FQGTGA. The CDR3 consists of 14 residues. The chain's CDR3 is CASSANTGTSEAFF. The DNA for the CDR3 is TGTGCCAGCAGCGCAAATACAGGGACATCTGAAGCTTTCTTT.

The genes are TRBV4-3 and TRBJ1-6, with a possible D match to TRBD1 (6 bases). Trimming took 2 bases from V and 8 from J, leaving 13 bases between them. The V gene's germline CDR1 is LGHNA and CDR2 YSLEER. The CDR3 is made up of 15 amino acids. The CDR3 DNA reads TGCGCCAGCAGCCAAACGGGACAAGGGGATTCACCCCTCCACTTT. Amino acids: CASSQTGQGDSPLHF.

The gene calls are TRBV5-1 and TRBJ1-6; 8 bases align to TRBD1. Trimming took 6 bases from V and 5 from J; bases not matched to a gene: 16. The germline V gene encodes CDR1 SGHRS and CDR2 YFSETQ. The CDR3 runs 18 residues. The CDR3 nucleotides are TGCGCCAGCAAAATGTCGCCCCAAGGACAGGGCGATAATTCACCCCTCCACTTT. The encoded protein is CASKMSPQGQGDNSPLHF.

The table lists this clonotype with a few counts. This chain connects TRBV20-1 to TRBJ2-1; TRBD1 aligns across 8 bases. V trimming: 6 bases; J trimming: 8 bases; junction bases outside the gene matches: 9. This CDR3 is 13 amino acids long. Germline V CDR1 and CDR2: DFQATT, SNEGSKA (reference sequence). The CDR3 nucleotides read TGCAGTGCGGGGACAGGCGTTTTATATGAGCAGTTCTTC. Its protein product is CSAGTGVLYEQFF.

V gene TRBV10-3 combines with J gene TRBJ2-5, with D possibly being TRBD1 (5 bases). This CDR3 region has 13 residues. Trimming shortened V by 6 bases and J by 6 bases, and 14 bases separated the two germline ends. Germline loops: CDR1 ENHRY, CDR2 SYGVKD. This CDR3 reads CAISTILGQTQYF. CDR3 nucleotide sequence: TGTGCCATCAGCACGATACTGGGGCAGACCCAGTACTTC.

V and J are TRBV7-6 and TRBJ2-1; the D gene could be TRBD1 or TRBD2 (6 bases each). V was clipped by 5 bases and J by 0 bases, with 17 bases between them. Germline V gives CDR1 SGHVS, CDR2 FNYEAQ. The CDR3 loop spans 17 amino acids. CDR3 sequence (DNA): TGTGCCAGCAGCCCCTCCATCGGGGGCCGCTCCTACAATGAGCAGTTCTTC. It codes for CASSPSIGGRSYNEQFF.

This chain connects TRBV18 to TRBJ2-1, with D perhaps TRBD1 (5 bases). The CDR3 loop spans 13 amino acids. Between the trimmed V and J ends, which lost 3 bases and 7 bases, there was a span of 10 bases. Germline assignment: CDR1 KGHSH and CDR2 LQKENI. The CDR3 reads CASSPDSWNEQFF. CDR3 sequence (DNA): TGTGCCAGCTCACCCGACAGTTGGAATGAGCAGTTCTTC.

This clonotype has more than one count but fewer than ten. This chain connects TRBV4-2 to TRBJ2-1; unclear D gene. The CDR3 is made up of 17 amino acids. The germline V gene encodes CDR1 LGHNA and CDR2 YNFKEQ. The ends were cut back, 0 bases at V and 1 base at J, with 13 bases in the middle. The CDR3 spells CASSQDIPTRSYNEQFF. The CDR3 nucleotides read TGTGCCAGCAGCCAAGATATCCCTACGAGGTCCTACAATGAGCAGTTCTTC.

A few counts support this clonotype. The chain recombines TRBV5-1 with TRBJ1-6; 9 nucleotides agree with TRBD1. The CDR3 runs 17 residues. Trimming removed 3 bases from V and 1 base from J; junction bases left unmatched: 5. CDR1 is SGHRS and CDR2 is YFSETQ in the germline V gene. The CDR3, as DNA: TGCGCCAGCAGCTGGGGACAGGGCGGTTCCTATAATTCACCCCTCCACTTT. It translates to CASSWGQGGSYNSPLHF.